These T cell receptor beta chains were read from a single sample in a study of T cell responses to AZD1222 COVID-19 vaccine. Method: immunoSEQ multiplex PCR; TCRdb's copy keeps in-frame clones and lacks some. The sample contains 100,000 to 150,000 clones, 90% of which appear only once. The sample in question was peripheral blood, obtained on day 0 of MenACWY control vaccination. The receptors originated from an adult in good health. Each CDR3 is given with its conserved first and last residue. D genes are given only for firm matches. The listing skips clone size in some rows; elsewhere it reads once, few, many or a size class.

abundance	d_gene	v_gene	j_gene	CDR3nt	CDR3aa
.	.	TRBV24-1	TRBJ2-7	TGTGCCACCGAAGGCGGAAATAGCTACGAGCAGTACTTC	CATEGGNSYEQYF
once	TRBD2	TRBV3-1/TRBV3-2	TRBJ2-3	TGTGCCAGCAGCTACCCCCGGGGAGGGTCAAATACGCAGTATTTT	CASSYPRGGSNTQYF
.	.	TRBV9	TRBJ2-7	TGTGCCAGCAGCCCCGCCCCAGGGGGGCCCTACGAGCAGTACTTC	CASSPAPGGPYEQYF
.	TRBD1	TRBV5-6	TRBJ2-7	TGTGCCAGCAGCCGGGGGACAGGGGACGGAGAGCAGTACTTC	CASSRGTGDGEQYF
once	TRBD1	TRBV5-6	TRBJ1-4	TGTGCCAGCAGCCTACGGGACAGCAATGAAAAACTGTTTTTT	CASSLRDSNEKLFF
.	.	TRBV5-6	TRBJ1-3	TGTGCCAGCAGCTTCCAGTATGGAAACACCATATATTTT	CASSFQYGNTIYF
.	.	TRBV7-9	TRBJ2-2	TGTGCCAGCAGCTTTTACGGAGCGAACACCGGGGAGCTGTTTTTT	CASSFYGANTGELFF
.	TRBD1	TRBV5-6	TRBJ1-1	TGTGCCAGCAGCTTGTCCAGGACAGGGAGGCCCACTGAAGCTTTCTTT	CASSLSRTGRPTEAFF
.	.	TRBV11-2	TRBJ2-3	TGTGCCAGCAGCTCCCTAAGGGGTCGTGCAGGGGTTACGCAGTATTTT	CASSSLRGRAGVTQYF
.	.	TRBV12-3/TRBV12-4	TRBJ1-2	TGTGCCAGCAGCGCCAGGCTAGCTAATGGCTACACCTTC	CASSARLANGYTF
.	.	TRBV4-3	TRBJ1-1	TGCGCCAGCAGCCAGGGGGGCAGGGACACTGAAGCTTTCTTT	CASSQGGRDTEAFF
.	TRBD1	TRBV10-1	TRBJ2-3	TGCGCCAGCAGTCAGGACAGGGGGAAGTGGGATACGCAGTATTTT	CASSQDRGKWDTQYF
.	.	TRBV29-1	TRBJ2-5	TGCAGCGTTGAATTCTTCTCCGGTACCGCCATTTTCGAGACCCAGTACTTC	CSVEFFSGTAIFETQYF
.	.	TRBV18	TRBJ1-4	TGTGCCAGCTCACCAAAGGTTGCAACTAATGAAAAACTGTTTTTT	CASSPKVATNEKLFF
.	.	TRBV18	TRBJ1-5	TGTGCCAGCTCACCATCCGGGGCGGGCAATCAGCCCCAGCATTTT	CASSPSGAGNQPQHF
few	.	TRBV12-3/TRBV12-4	TRBJ1-5	TGTGCCAGCAGCCCGGAGGGTAATCAGCCCCAGCATTTT	CASSPEGNQPQHF
.	.	TRBV27	TRBJ2-2	TGTGCCAGCAGCAACACCGGGGAGCTGTTTTTT	CASSNTGELFF
.	.	TRBV28	TRBJ1-2	TGTGCCAGCAGTTTAGAGTACTATGGCTACACCTTC	CASSLEYYGYTF
.	TRBD1	TRBV5-1	TRBJ1-1	TGCGCCAGCAGCGTCGACAGGGGGGTCACTGAAGCTTTCTTT	CASSVDRGVTEAFF
.	.	TRBV7-9	TRBJ2-1	TGTGCCAGCAGCGGAACATACAATGAGCAGTTCTTC	CASSGTYNEQFF
once	TRBD1	TRBV10-1	TRBJ1-5	TGCGCCAGCAGTGAGAGAGGGACAGTCCTAACACATACTAGCAATCAGCCCCAGCATTTT	CASSERGTVLTHTSNQPQHF
once	.	TRBV6-1	TRBJ1-5	TGTGCCAGCAGTGAAATCCGCGTTAATCAGCCCCAGCATTTT	CASSEIRVNQPQHF
.	.	TRBV9	TRBJ2-5	TGTGCCAGGGGGGAAGAGACCCAGTACTTC	CARGEETQYF
.	.	TRBV6-1	TRBJ1-5	TGTGCCAGCAGTGATGGCCGGGTAACGGTATATAGCAATCAGCCCCAGCATTTT	CASSDGRVTVYSNQPQHF
.	TRBD2	TRBV9	TRBJ2-1	TGTGCCAGCAGCGTAGGACTAGCGGGAGAGATACCATACAATGAGCAGTTCTTC	CASSVGLAGEIPYNEQFF